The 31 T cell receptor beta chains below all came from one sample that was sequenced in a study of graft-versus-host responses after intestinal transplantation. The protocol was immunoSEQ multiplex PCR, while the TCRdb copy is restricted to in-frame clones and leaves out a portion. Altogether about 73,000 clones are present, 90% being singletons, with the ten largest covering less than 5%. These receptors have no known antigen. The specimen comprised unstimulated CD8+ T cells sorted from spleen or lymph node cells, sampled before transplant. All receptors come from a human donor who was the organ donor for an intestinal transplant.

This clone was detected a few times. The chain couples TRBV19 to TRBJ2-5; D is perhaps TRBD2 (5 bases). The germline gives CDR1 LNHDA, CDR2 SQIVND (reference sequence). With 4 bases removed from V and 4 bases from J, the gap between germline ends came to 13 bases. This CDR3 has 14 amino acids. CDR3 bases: TGTGCCAGTAGTACGCCCCGGACTGTAGAGACCCAGTACTTC. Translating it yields CASSTPRTVETQYF.

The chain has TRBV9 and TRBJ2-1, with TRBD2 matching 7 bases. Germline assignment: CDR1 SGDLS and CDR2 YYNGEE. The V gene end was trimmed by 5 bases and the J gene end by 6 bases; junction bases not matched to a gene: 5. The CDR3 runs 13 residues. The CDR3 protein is CASRGGYRNEQFF. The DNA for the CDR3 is TGTGCCAGCAGGGGGGGGTATCGCAATGAGCAGTTCTTC.

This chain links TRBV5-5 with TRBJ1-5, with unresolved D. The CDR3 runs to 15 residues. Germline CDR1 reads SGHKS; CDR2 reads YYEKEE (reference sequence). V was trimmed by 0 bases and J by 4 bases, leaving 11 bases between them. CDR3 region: CASSLAGSTNQPQHF. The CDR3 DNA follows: TGTGCCAGCAGCTTGGCCGGGAGTACTAATCAGCCCCAGCATTTT.

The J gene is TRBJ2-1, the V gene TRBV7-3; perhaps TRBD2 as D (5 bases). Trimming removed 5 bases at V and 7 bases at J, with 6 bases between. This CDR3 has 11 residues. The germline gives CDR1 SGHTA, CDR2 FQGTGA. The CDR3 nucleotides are TGTGCCAGCAGCCGAGGGAATGAGCAGTTCTTC. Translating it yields CASSRGNEQFF. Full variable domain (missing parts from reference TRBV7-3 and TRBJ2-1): GAGVSQTPSNKVTEKGKYVELRCDPISGHTALYWYRQSLGQGPEFLIYFQGTGAADDSGLPNDRFFAVRPEGSVSTLKIQRTERGDSAVYLCASSRGNEQFFGPGTRLTVL.

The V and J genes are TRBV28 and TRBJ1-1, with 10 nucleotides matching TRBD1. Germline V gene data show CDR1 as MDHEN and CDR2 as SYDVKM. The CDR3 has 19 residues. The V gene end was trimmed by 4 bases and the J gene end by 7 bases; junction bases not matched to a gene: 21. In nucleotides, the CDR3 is TGTGCCAGCAGTTCAGCCGGGACAGGGGTGGTAACGGGGCAAAGTGAAGCTTTCTTT. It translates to CASSSAGTGVVTGQSEAFF.

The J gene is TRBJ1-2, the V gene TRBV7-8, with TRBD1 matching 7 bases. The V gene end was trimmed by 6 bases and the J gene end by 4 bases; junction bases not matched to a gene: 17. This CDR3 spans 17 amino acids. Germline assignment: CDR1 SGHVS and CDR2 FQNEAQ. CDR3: CASSHERQGDWGYGYTF. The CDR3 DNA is TGTGCCAGCAGTCACGAGCGGCAGGGGGATTGGGGCTATGGCTACACCTTC.

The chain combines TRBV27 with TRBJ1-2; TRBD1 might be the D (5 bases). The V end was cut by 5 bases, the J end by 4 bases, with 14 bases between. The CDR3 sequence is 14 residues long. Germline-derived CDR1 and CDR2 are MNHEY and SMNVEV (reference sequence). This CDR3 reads CASSPRQMGYGYTF. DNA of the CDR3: TGTGCCAGCAGTCCCAGACAGATGGGCTATGGCTACACCTTC.

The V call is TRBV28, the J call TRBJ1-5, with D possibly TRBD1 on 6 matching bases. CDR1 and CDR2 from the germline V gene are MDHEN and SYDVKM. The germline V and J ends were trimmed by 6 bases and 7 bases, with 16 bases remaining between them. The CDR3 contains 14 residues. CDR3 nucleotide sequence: TGTGCCAGCAGCATACAGGGATTTAAACAGCCCCAGCATTTT. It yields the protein CASSIQGFKQPQHF.

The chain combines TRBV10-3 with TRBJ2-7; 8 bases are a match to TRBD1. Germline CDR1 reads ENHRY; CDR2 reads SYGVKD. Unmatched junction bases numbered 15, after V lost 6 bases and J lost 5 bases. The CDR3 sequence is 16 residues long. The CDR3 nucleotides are TGTGCCATCAGGGAAGTCGTGGACAGGGTGGGAAACGAGCAGTACGTC. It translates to CAIREVVDRVGNEQYV.

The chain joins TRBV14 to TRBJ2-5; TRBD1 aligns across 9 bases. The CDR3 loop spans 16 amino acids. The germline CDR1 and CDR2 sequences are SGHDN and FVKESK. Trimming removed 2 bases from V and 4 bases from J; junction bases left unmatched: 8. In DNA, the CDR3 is TGTGCCAGCAGCCAATACGACAGGGGGAGGCGAGAGACCCAGTACTTC. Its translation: CASSQYDRGRRETQYF.

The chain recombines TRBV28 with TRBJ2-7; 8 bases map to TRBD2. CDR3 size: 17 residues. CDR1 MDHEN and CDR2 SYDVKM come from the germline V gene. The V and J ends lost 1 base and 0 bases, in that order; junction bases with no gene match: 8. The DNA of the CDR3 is TGTGCCAGCAGTTTATACCCTCGGAGCGGGGGCTCCTACGAGCAGTACGTC. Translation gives CASSLYPRSGGSYEQYV.

DNA for the CDR3: TGTGCCAGCAGCTCAACGATCTGGGGGCTGAGACAGGGATCCGAGACCCAGTACTTC. Translating gives CASSSTIWGLRQGSETQYF. This rearrangement joins TRBV7-2 to TRBJ2-5; the match to TRBD1 covers 7 bases. The trim removed 4 bases at V and 5 bases at J, leaving 22 bases unmatched. This CDR3 comprises 19 residues. The germline V gene encodes CDR1 SGHTA and CDR2 FQGNSA.

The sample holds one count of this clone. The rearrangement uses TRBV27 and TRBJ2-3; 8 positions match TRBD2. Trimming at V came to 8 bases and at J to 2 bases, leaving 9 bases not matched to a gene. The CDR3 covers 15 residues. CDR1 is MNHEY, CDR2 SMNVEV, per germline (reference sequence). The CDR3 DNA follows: TGTGCCAGCGCCCGGGAGCGGGGGTTCACAGATACGCAGTATTTT. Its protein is CASARERGFTDTQYF.

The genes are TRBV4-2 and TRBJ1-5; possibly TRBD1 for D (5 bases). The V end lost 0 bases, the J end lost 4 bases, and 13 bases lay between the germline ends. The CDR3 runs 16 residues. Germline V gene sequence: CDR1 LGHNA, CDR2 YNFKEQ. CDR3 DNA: TGTGCCAGCAGCCAAGAGGGCGGACAATTAAATCAGCCCCAGCATTTT. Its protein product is CASSQEGGQLNQPQHF.

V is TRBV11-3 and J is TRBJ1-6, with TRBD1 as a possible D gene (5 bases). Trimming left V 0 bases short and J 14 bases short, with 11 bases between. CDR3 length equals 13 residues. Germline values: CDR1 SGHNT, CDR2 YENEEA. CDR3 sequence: CASSLDPAGTLHF. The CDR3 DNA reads TGTGCCAGCAGCTTAGATCCAGCAGGGACCCTCCACTTT.

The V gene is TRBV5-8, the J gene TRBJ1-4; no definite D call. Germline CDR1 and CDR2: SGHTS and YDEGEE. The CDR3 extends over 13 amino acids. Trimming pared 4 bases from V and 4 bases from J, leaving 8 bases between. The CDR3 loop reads CASSARSNEKLFF. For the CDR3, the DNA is TGTGCCAGCAGCGCGAGGAGTAATGAAAAACTGTTTTTT.

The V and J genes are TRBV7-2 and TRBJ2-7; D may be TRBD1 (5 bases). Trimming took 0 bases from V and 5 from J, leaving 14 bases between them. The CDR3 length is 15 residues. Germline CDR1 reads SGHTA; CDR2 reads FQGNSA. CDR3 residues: CASSLAPGITDEQYV. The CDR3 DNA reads TGTGCCAGCAGCTTAGCTCCAGGGATAACGGACGAGCAGTACGTC.

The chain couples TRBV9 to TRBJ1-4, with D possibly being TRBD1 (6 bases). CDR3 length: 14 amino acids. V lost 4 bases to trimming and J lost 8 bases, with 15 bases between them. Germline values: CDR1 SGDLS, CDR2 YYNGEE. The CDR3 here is CASSKGGSGEKLFF. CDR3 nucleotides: TGTGCCAGCAGCAAGGGGGGGAGTGGGGAAAAACTGTTTTTT.

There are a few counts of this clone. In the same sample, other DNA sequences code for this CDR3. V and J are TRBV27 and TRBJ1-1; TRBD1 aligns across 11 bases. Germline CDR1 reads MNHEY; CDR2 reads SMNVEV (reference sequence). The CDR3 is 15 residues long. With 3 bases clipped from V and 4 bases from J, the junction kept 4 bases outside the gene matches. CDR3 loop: CASSLDRGLGTEAFF. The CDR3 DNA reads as TGTGCCAGCAGTTTGGACAGGGGGCTCGGCACTGAAGCTTTCTTT.

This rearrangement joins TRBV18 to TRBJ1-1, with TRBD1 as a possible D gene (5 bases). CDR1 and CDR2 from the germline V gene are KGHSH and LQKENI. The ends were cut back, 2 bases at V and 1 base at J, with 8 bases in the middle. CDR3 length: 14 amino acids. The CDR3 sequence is CASSPGGGNTEAFF. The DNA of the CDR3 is TGTGCCAGCTCACCAGGGGGGGGGAACACTGAAGCTTTCTTT.

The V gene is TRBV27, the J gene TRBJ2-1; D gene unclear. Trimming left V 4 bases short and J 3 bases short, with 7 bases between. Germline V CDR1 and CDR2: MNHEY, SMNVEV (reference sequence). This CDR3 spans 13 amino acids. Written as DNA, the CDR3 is TGTGCCAGCAGTTCCGGGTTCTACAATGAGCAGTTCTTC. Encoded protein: CASSSGFYNEQFF.

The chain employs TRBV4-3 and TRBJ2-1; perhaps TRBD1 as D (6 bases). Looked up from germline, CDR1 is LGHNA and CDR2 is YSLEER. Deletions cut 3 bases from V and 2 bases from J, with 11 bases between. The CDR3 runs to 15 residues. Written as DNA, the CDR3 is TGCGCCAGCAGCCATGAACAGGGTGCCTACAATGAGCAGTTCTTC. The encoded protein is CASSHEQGAYNEQFF.

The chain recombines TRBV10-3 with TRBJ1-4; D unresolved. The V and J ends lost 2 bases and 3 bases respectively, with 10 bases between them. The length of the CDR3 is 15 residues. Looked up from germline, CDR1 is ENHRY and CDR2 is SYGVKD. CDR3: CAISEDGLSNEKLFF. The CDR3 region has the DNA TGTGCCATCAGTGAGGACGGGTTGTCTAATGAAAAACTGTTTTTT.

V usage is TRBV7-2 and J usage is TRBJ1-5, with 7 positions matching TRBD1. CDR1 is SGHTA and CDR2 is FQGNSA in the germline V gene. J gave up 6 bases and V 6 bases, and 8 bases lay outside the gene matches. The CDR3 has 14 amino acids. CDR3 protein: CASRETGVGQPQHF. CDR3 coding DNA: TGTGCCAGCAGGGAAACAGGGGTGGGTCAGCCCCAGCATTTT.

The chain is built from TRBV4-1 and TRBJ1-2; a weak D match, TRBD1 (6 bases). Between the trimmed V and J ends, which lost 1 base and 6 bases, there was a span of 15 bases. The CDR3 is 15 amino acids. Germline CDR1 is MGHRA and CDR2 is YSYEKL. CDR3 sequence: CASSQGGSGADGYTF. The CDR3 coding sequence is TGCGCCAGCAGCCAAGGTGGTTCAGGGGCTGATGGCTACACCTTC.

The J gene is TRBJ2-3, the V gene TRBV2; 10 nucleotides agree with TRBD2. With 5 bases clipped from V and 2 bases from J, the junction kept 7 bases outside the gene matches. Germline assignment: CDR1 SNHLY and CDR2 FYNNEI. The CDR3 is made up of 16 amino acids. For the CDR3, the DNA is TGTGCCAGCAGTACACTAGCGGGGACCAACACAGATACGCAGTATTTT. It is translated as CASSTLAGTNTDTQYF. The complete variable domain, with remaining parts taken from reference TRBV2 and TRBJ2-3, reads EPEVTQTPSHQVTQMGQEVILRCVPISNHLYFYWYRQILGQKVEFLVSFYNNEISEKSEIFDDQFSVERPDGSNFTLKIRSTKLEDSAMYFCASSTLAGTNTDTQYFGPGTRLTVL.

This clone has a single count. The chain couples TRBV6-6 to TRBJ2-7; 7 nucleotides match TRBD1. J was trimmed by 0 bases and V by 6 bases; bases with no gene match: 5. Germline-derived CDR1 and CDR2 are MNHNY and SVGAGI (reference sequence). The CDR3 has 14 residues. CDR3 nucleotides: TGTGCCAGCAGCCGCGACAGGGCCTCCTACGAGCAGTACGTC. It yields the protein CASSRDRASYEQYV.

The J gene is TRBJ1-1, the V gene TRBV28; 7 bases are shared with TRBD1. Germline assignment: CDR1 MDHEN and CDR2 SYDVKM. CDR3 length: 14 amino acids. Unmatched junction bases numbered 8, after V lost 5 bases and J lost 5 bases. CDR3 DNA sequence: TGTGCCAGCAGTCTAACAGGGGTAAGAACTGAAGCTTTCTTT. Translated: CASSLTGVRTEAFF.

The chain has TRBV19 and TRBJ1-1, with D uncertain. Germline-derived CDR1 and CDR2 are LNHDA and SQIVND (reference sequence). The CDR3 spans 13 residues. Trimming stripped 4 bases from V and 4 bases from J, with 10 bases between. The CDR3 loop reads CASSTALSTEAFF. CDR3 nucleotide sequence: TGTGCCAGTAGTACCGCATTGAGCACTGAAGCTTTCTTT. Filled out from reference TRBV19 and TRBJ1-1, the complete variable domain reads DGGITQSPKYLFRKEGQNVTLSCEQNLNHDAMYWYRQDPGQGLRLIYYSQIVNDFQKGDIAEGYSVSREKKESFPLTVTSAQKNPTAFYLCASSTALSTEAFFGQGTRLTVV.

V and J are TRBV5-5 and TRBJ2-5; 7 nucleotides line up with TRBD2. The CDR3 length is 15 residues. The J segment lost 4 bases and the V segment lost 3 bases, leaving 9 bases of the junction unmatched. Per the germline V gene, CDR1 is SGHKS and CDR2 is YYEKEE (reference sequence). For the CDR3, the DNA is TGTGCCAGCAGCTCTCCAGCGGGGAGGGGAGAGACCCAGTACTTC. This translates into CASSSPAGRGETQYF.

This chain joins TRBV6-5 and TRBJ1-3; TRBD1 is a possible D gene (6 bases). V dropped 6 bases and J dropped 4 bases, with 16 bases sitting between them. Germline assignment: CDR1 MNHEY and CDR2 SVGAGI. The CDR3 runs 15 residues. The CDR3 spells CASSPQGVKGNTIYF. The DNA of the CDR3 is TGTGCCAGCAGCCCACAGGGAGTGAAGGGAAACACCATATATTTT.